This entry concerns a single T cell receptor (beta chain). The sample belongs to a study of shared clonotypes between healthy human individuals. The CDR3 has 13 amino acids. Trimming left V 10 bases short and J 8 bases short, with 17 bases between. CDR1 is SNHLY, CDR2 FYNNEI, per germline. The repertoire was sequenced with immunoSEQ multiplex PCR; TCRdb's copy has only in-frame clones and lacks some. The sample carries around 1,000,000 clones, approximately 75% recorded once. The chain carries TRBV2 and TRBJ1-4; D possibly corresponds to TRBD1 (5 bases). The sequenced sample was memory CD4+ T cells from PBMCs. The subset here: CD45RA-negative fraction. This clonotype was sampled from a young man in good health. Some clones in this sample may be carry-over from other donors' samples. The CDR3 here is CATLPQGREKLFF. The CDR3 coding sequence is TGTGCCACTCTGCCCCAGGGTCGGGAAAAACTGTTTTTT.